What follows are 6 T cell receptor beta chains derived from one specimen sequenced in a study of chemoradiotherapy in HPV16-positive cancers. TCRdb keeps only in-frame clones here, not all; method: immunoSEQ multiplex PCR. The table includes some 19,000 clones, 75% to 90% detected once. The sequences come from blood, collected from a patient who underwent chemoradiotherapy. The receptors were sampled from a human donor with HPV-associated anogenital cancer.

This chain joins TRBV6-1 and TRBJ2-1, with a possible D match to TRBD1 (5 bases). The V and J ends lost 1 base and 3 bases respectively, with 10 bases between them. The CDR3 covers 15 residues. The germline V gene encodes CDR1 MNHNS and CDR2 SASEGT. The CDR3 is CASSEGVGVYNEQFF. The CDR3 coding sequence is TGTGCCAGCAGTGAAGGGGTAGGGGTCTACAATGAGCAGTTCTTC.

This chain connects TRBV4-2 to TRBJ1-1, with D perhaps TRBD1 (5 bases). With 6 bases removed from V and 1 base from J, the gap between germline ends came to 12 bases. Germline V CDR1 and CDR2: LGHNA, YNFKEQ. This CDR3 is 14 amino acids long. The CDR3 DNA sequence: TGTGCCAGCAGACACCCTGGGGGGAACACTGAAGCTTTCTTT. This translates into CASRHPGGNTEAFF.

V gene TRBV20-1 combines with J gene TRBJ1-1; D call uncertain. V was clipped by 6 bases and J by 10 bases, with 12 bases between them. This CDR3 comprises 10 residues. Germline assignment: CDR1 DFQATT and CDR2 SNEGSKA (reference sequence). CDR3 nucleotide sequence: TGCAGTGCCCACCGATCTGGAGCTTTCTTT. It specifies CSAHRSGAFF.

V is TRBV21-1 and J is TRBJ2-1; the table's TRBD1 call for D was not verified on the DNA. TRBV21-1 is designated a pseudogene. The CDR3 covers 14 residues. CDR3 DNA: TGTGCCAGCAGCCCGCGGACAGGGGGGCATGAGCAGTTCTTC. Translated: CASSPRTGGHEQFF.

This chain links TRBV14 with TRBJ2-5; unclear D gene. The J call may not be correct, given that the DNA end is closer to TRBJ2-7. CDR3 length: 15 residues. Per germline, CDR1 SGHDN and CDR2 FVKESK. CDR3 DNA: TGTGCCAGCAGCCAAGCCCAGGACCTCCGCTACGAGCAGTACTTC. Translating gives CASSQAQDLRYEQYF.

This clone was observed a few times. The chain joins TRBV2 to TRBJ1-5; 7 bases fit TRBD1. V lost 6 bases and J lost 7; bases outside the gene matches: 3. The CDR3 covers 12 residues. CDR1 is SNHLY and CDR2 is FYNNEI in the germline V gene. CDR3 nucleotide sequence: TGTGCCAGCAGCTCAGGGGGGCAGCCCCAGCATTTT. Translating gives CASSSGGQPQHF.